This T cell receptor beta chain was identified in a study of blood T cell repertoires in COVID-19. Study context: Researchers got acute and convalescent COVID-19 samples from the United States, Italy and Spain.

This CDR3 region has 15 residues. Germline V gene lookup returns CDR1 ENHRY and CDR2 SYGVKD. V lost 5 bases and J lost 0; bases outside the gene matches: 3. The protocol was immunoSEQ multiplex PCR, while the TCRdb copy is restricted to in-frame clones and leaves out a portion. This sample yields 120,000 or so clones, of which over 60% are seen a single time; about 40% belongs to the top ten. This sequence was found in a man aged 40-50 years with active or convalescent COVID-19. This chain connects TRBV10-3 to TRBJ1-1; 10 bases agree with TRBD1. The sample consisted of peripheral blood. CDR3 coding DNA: TGTGCCATCAGTAGGACAGGGGGAATGAACACTGAAGCTTTCTTT. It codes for CAISRTGGMNTEAFF.